This entry concerns a single T cell receptor (beta chain). Generated by immunoSEQ multiplex PCR, the TCRdb table keeps only in-frame clones and is missing some. Of about 52,000 clones in the sample, around three quarters are singletons; the top ten hold more than 4%. These data belong to a study of T cells in localized non-small cell lung cancer. The CDR3 runs 15 residues. In germline, CDR1 is LNHDA, CDR2 SQIVND (reference sequence). Trimming took off 4 bases at V and 1 base at J, with 13 bases between the two ends. The material was PBMCs, obtained before any cancer treatment. V is TRBV19 and J is TRBJ1-1, with D unclear. The sequence was obtained from a woman aged 40-69 years with stage II lung adenocarcinoma. CDR3 protein: CASSTPREGNTEAFF. The CDR3 nucleotides read TGTGCCAGTAGTACCCCCCGTGAAGGGAACACTGAAGCTTTCTTT.